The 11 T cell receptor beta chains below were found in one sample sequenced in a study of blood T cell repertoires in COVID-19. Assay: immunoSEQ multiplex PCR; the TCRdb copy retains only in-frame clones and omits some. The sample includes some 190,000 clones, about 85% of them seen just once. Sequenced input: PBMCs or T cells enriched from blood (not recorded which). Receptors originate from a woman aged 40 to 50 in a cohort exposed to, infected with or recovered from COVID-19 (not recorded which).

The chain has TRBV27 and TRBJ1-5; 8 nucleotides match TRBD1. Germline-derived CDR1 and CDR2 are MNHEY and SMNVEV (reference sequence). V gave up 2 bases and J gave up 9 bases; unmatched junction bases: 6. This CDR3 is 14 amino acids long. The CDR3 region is CASSLRTGLMPQHF. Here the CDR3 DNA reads TGTGCCAGCAGTTTACGGACAGGGCTGATGCCCCAGCATTTT.

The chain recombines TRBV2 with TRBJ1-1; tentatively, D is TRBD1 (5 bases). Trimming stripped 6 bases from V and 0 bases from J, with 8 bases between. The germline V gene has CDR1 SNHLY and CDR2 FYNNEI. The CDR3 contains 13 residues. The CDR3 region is CASRTGVNTEAFF. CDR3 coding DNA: TGTGCCAGCAGGACGGGGGTGAACACTGAAGCTTTCTTT.

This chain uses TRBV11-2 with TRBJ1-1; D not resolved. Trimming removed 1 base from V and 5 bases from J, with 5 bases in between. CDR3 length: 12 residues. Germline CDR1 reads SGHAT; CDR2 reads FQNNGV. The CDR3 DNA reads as TGTGCCAGCAGCTTAGGGAGGACTGAAGCTTTCTTT. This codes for CASSLGRTEAFF.

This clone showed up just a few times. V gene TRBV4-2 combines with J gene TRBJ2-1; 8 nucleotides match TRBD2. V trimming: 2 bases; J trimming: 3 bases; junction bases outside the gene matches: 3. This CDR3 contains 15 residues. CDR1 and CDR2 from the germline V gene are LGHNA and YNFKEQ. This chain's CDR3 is CASSQNSGDYNEQFF. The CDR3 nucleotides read TGTGCCAGCAGCCAAAATAGCGGGGACTACAATGAGCAGTTCTTC.

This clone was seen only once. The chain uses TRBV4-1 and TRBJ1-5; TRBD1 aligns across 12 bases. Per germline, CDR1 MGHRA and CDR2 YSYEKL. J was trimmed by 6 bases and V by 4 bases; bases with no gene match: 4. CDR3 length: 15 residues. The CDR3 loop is CASSRGQGAGQPQHF. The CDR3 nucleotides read TGCGCCAGCAGCCGGGGACAGGGGGCGGGTCAGCCCCAGCATTTT.

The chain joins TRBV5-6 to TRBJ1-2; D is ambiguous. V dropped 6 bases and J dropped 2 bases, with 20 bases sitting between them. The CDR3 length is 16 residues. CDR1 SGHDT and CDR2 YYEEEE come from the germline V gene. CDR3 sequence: CASIPTSDRKNYGYTF. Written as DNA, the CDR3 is TGTGCCAGCATCCCAACATCCGATCGCAAGAACTATGGCTACACCTTC.

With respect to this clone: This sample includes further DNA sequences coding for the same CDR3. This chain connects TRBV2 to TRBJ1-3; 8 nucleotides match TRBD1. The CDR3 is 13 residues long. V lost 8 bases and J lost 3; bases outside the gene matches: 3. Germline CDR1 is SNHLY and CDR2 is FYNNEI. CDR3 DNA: TGTGCCAGCTCCGGGACAGGTGGAAACACCATATATTTT. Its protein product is CASSGTGGNTIYF. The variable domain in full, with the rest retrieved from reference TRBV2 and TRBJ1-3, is EPEVTQTPSHQVTQMGQEVILRCVPISNHLYFYWYRQILGQKVEFLVSFYNNEISEKSEIFDDQFSVERPDGSNFTLKIRSTKLEDSAMYFCASSGTGGNTIYFGEGSWLTVV.

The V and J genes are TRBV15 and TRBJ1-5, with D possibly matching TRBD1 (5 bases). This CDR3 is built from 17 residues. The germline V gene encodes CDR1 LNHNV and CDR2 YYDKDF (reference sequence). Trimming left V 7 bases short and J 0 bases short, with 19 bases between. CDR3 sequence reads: CATTMGRPNYSNQPQHF. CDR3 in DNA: TGTGCCACCACAATGGGGCGCCCTAATTATAGCAATCAGCCCCAGCATTTT.

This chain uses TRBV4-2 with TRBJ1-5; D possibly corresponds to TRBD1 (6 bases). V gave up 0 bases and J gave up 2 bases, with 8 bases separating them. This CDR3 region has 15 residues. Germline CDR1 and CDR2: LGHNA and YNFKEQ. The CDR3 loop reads CASSQEGAGNQPQHF. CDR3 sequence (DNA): TGTGCCAGCAGCCAAGAGGGGGCCGGCAATCAGCCCCAGCATTTT.

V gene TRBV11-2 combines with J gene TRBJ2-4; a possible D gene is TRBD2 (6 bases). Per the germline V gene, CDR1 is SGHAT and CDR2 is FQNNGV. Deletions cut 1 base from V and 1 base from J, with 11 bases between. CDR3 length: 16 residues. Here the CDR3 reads CASSLGTGTAKNIQYF. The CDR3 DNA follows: TGTGCCAGCAGCTTAGGTACGGGGACTGCCAAAAACATTCAGTACTTC.

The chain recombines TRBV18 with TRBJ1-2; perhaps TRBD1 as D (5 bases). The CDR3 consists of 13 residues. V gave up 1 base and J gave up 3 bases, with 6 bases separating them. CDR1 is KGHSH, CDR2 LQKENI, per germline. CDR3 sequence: CASSPRGYYGYTF. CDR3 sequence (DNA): TGTGCCAGCTCACCACGGGGCTACTATGGCTACACCTTC.